These T cell receptor beta chains were read from a single sample in a study of T-cell memory formation after mild COVID-19. TCRdb reprocessed the 5' RACE reads with MiXCR, giving one entry per CDR3 protein. The table lists around 400,000 distinct CDR3 sequences, roughly 24% of them singletons. Sequencing was carried out using PBMCs or a T cell subset sorted from them (not recorded which). All receptors come from an adult woman who had mild COVID-19 (a few samples of this study predate the infection). Cell type and time point are not known. Each CDR3 is given with its conserved first and last residue. The D gene is left open where the match is weak. The listing skips clone size in some rows; elsewhere it reads once, few, many or a size class.

v_gene: TRBV7-2; d_gene: -; abundance: once; j_gene: TRBJ1-6; CDR3nt: TGTGCCAGCAGCAGAGGGGGGGCCTCCTATAATTCACCCCTCCACTTT; CDR3aa: CASSRGGASYNSPLHF
v_gene: TRBV6-5; d_gene: TRBD1; abundance: few; j_gene: TRBJ2-7; CDR3nt: TGTGCCAGCAGTCCAGGGGGCTTTATCTACGAGCAGTACTTC; CDR3aa: CASSPGGFIYEQYF
v_gene: TRBV20-1; d_gene: TRBD1; abundance: few; j_gene: TRBJ1-2; CDR3nt: TGCAGTGCCCGAGACAGGGATGGCTACACCTTC; CDR3aa: CSARDRDGYTF
v_gene: TRBV5-1; d_gene: TRBD2; abundance: few; j_gene: TRBJ2-3; CDR3nt: TGCGCCAGCAGCGCCCAACTAGCGGCAACCCTTAGCACAGATACGCAGTATTTT; CDR3aa: CASSAQLAATLSTDTQYF
v_gene: TRBV2; d_gene: -; abundance: -; j_gene: TRBJ2-7; CDR3nt: TGTGCCAGCAGCACTACCTGGGGGCAGGAACTTACCTACGAGCAGTACTTC; CDR3aa: CASSTTWGQELTYEQYF
v_gene: TRBV27; d_gene: TRBD1; abundance: -; j_gene: TRBJ2-3; CDR3nt: TGTGCCAGCAGCGTCCGGGACAGCAGCACAGATACGCAGTATTTT; CDR3aa: CASSVRDSSTDTQYF
v_gene: TRBV6-5; d_gene: -; abundance: -; j_gene: TRBJ1-3; CDR3nt: TGTGCCAGCCGACCACCAGGCGGGGGGAACACCATATATTTT; CDR3aa: CASRPPGGGNTIYF
v_gene: TRBV3-1; d_gene: TRBD2; abundance: -; j_gene: TRBJ2-1; CDR3nt: TGTGCCAGCAGCCAAGTTCAGCGGGGATACAATGAGCAGTTCTTC; CDR3aa: CASSQVQRGYNEQFF
v_gene: TRBV7-6; d_gene: TRBD1; abundance: -; j_gene: TRBJ2-7; CDR3nt: TGTGCCAGCAGCTTGACGGGACAGGGCTACGAGCAGTACTTC; CDR3aa: CASSLTGQGYEQYF
v_gene: TRBV9; d_gene: -; abundance: -; j_gene: TRBJ1-2; CDR3nt: TGTGCCAGCAGCGTAGGAGGGGCCCGGAGCGGGAGTAACTATGGCTACACCTTC; CDR3aa: CASSVGGARSGSNYGYTF
v_gene: TRBV3-1; d_gene: -; abundance: -; j_gene: TRBJ2-7; CDR3nt: TGTGCCAGCAGCCAAGAGGGGGCGCGGTACGAGCAGTACTTC; CDR3aa: CASSQEGARYEQYF
v_gene: TRBV7-2; d_gene: TRBD2; abundance: -; j_gene: TRBJ2-1; CDR3nt: TGTGCCAGCAGCTCCCGGACTAGCGGGTACTACAATGAGCAGTTCTTC; CDR3aa: CASSSRTSGYYNEQFF
v_gene: TRBV9; d_gene: TRBD2; abundance: -; j_gene: TRBJ2-3; CDR3nt: TGTGCCAGCAGCGTTTCGGGGGGGCGGACAGATACGCAGTATTTT; CDR3aa: CASSVSGGRTDTQYF
v_gene: TRBV9; d_gene: -; abundance: few; j_gene: TRBJ2-1; CDR3nt: TGTGCCAGCAGCGGGTGGGCTAGCAGAAGCTCCTACAATGAGCAGTTCTTC; CDR3aa: CASSGWASRSSYNEQFF
v_gene: TRBV7-2; d_gene: -; abundance: -; j_gene: TRBJ2-7; CDR3nt: TGTGCCAGCAGCCCCTCCGGGGCTAGAATGGGCGAGCAGTACTTC; CDR3aa: CASSPSGARMGEQYF
v_gene: TRBV12-3/TRBV12-4; d_gene: TRBD1; abundance: few; j_gene: TRBJ2-5; CDR3nt: TGTGCCAGCAGTGAGGACAGGGAAGAGACCCAGTACTTC; CDR3aa: CASSEDREETQYF
v_gene: TRBV29-1; d_gene: -; abundance: few; j_gene: TRBJ1-5; CDR3nt: TGCAGCGTTGTAACGGGTTACAATCAGCCCCAGCATTTT; CDR3aa: CSVVTGYNQPQHF
v_gene: TRBV11-2; d_gene: TRBD1; abundance: -; j_gene: TRBJ1-3; CDR3nt: TGTGCCAGCAGCACCGGACAGGGCCTCTACTCTGGAAACACCATATATTTT; CDR3aa: CASSTGQGLYSGNTIYF
v_gene: TRBV7-8; d_gene: TRBD1; abundance: many; j_gene: TRBJ2-4; CDR3nt: TGTGCCAGCAGCTTAGCGGCCTTGGGGACAGGGGGAAACATTCAGTACTTC; CDR3aa: CASSLAALGTGGNIQYF
v_gene: TRBV7-9; d_gene: -; abundance: -; j_gene: TRBJ1-6; CDR3nt: TGTGCCAGCAGCGGGGAGCTCTATAATTCACCCCTCCACTTT; CDR3aa: CASSGELYNSPLHF
v_gene: TRBV24-1; d_gene: -; abundance: -; j_gene: TRBJ1-5; CDR3nt: TGTGCCACCAAGGGGGGTTATGACAATCAGCCCCAGCATTTT; CDR3aa: CATKGGYDNQPQHF
v_gene: TRBV20-1; d_gene: -; abundance: -; j_gene: TRBJ2-3; CDR3nt: TGCAGTGCTAGTCTAGGGCCTTACACAGATACGCAGTATTTT; CDR3aa: CSASLGPYTDTQYF
v_gene: TRBV6-6; d_gene: -; abundance: -; j_gene: TRBJ1-4; CDR3nt: TGTGCCAGCACCAAACAGGGAACGAACGAAAAACTGTTTTTT; CDR3aa: CASTKQGTNEKLFF
v_gene: TRBV24-1; d_gene: -; abundance: -; j_gene: TRBJ1-2; CDR3nt: TGTGCCACCAGTGATCTGAGGCTAAGGAACTATGGCTACACCTTC; CDR3aa: CATSDLRLRNYGYTF
v_gene: TRBV7-2; d_gene: -; abundance: -; j_gene: TRBJ2-1; CDR3nt: TGTGCCAGCAGCTTAGAGCAGGGCTCCTACAATGAGCAGTTCTTC; CDR3aa: CASSLEQGSYNEQFF
v_gene: TRBV7-9; d_gene: TRBD1; abundance: -; j_gene: TRBJ2-1; CDR3nt: TGTGCCAGCCGCGGCCCGGGACAGGGCATCTATGAGCAGTTCTTC; CDR3aa: CASRGPGQGIYEQFF
v_gene: TRBV7-9; d_gene: -; abundance: few; j_gene: TRBJ2-1; CDR3nt: TGTGCCAGCATCGGGTCCAAAGGGGAGCAGTTCTTC; CDR3aa: CASIGSKGEQFF
v_gene: TRBV7-9; d_gene: -; abundance: few; j_gene: TRBJ2-7; CDR3nt: TGTGCCAGCAGCTTAGTAGGGACTGCCTACTACGAGCAGTACTTC; CDR3aa: CASSLVGTAYYEQYF
v_gene: TRBV7-2; d_gene: -; abundance: -; j_gene: TRBJ2-7; CDR3nt: TGTGCCAGCACCGATTTCGGACCCTCCTACGAGCAGTACTTC; CDR3aa: CASTDFGPSYEQYF
v_gene: TRBV24-1; d_gene: TRBD2; abundance: -; j_gene: TRBJ2-3; CDR3nt: TGTGCCACCAGTGATTTAACTAGCGGGGGGAACACAGATACGCAGTATTTT; CDR3aa: CATSDLTSGGNTDTQYF
v_gene: TRBV7-3; d_gene: -; abundance: -; j_gene: TRBJ1-2; CDR3nt: TGTGCCAGCAGCTTAGGACCCTATAGGGACTATGGCTACACCTTC; CDR3aa: CASSLGPYRDYGYTF
v_gene: TRBV7-9; d_gene: TRBD2; abundance: few; j_gene: TRBJ2-7; CDR3nt: TGTGCCAGCAGTGCAGGACTAGCGGCCTCCTACGAGCAGTACTTC; CDR3aa: CASSAGLAASYEQYF
v_gene: TRBV5-1; d_gene: TRBD2; abundance: many; j_gene: TRBJ2-1; CDR3nt: TGCGCCAGCAGCAACGGACTAGCGGGAGTAGGTTACAATGAGCAGTTCTTC; CDR3aa: CASSNGLAGVGYNEQFF
v_gene: TRBV9; d_gene: -; abundance: -; j_gene: TRBJ2-7; CDR3nt: TGTGCCAGCAGCGTAGGTCACGGGAGTTCGGGCGAGCAGTACTTC; CDR3aa: CASSVGHGSSGEQYF
v_gene: TRBV20-1; d_gene: TRBD1; abundance: -; j_gene: TRBJ2-2; CDR3nt: TGCAGTGCTAGACGGACAGGGGGCGACACCGGGGAGCTGTTTTTT; CDR3aa: CSARRTGGDTGELFF
v_gene: TRBV5-1; d_gene: TRBD1; abundance: many; j_gene: TRBJ1-1; CDR3nt: TGCGCCAGCAGCTTGGAACCACAGGGGGCGCGGGCCACTGAAGCTTTCTTT; CDR3aa: CASSLEPQGARATEAFF
v_gene: TRBV7-8; d_gene: -; abundance: -; j_gene: TRBJ2-3; CDR3nt: TGTGCCAGCAGCTTAGTCGGGGGCGCGACAGATACGCAGTATTTT; CDR3aa: CASSLVGGATDTQYF
v_gene: TRBV15; d_gene: -; abundance: few; j_gene: TRBJ2-2; CDR3nt: TGTGCCACCAGTCCGGACACTACCACCGGGGAGCTGTTTTTT; CDR3aa: CATSPDTTTGELFF
v_gene: TRBV5-1; d_gene: -; abundance: many; j_gene: TRBJ1-1; CDR3nt: TGCGCCAGCAGCTTGGACCCCGGGACTACTAGCACTGAAGCTTTCTTT; CDR3aa: CASSLDPGTTSTEAFF
v_gene: TRBV10-3; d_gene: TRBD2; abundance: few; j_gene: TRBJ2-7; CDR3nt: TGTGCCATGGCCGGGACTAGCGGCTCCTACGAGCAGTACTTC; CDR3aa: CAMAGTSGSYEQYF
v_gene: TRBV24-1; d_gene: -; abundance: few; j_gene: TRBJ2-5; CDR3nt: TGTGCCACCAGTGACCCAGGGGTAGAGACCCAGTACTTC; CDR3aa: CATSDPGVETQYF
v_gene: TRBV12-3/TRBV12-4; d_gene: TRBD1; abundance: few; j_gene: TRBJ2-7; CDR3nt: TGTGCCAGCAGTGGGGACAGGGAACGTTACGAGCAGTACTTC; CDR3aa: CASSGDRERYEQYF
v_gene: TRBV7-8; d_gene: -; abundance: many; j_gene: TRBJ2-7; CDR3nt: TGTGCCAGCAGCTTATTTCTCCACGAGCAGTACTTC; CDR3aa: CASSLFLHEQYF
v_gene: TRBV7-6; d_gene: TRBD1; abundance: -; j_gene: TRBJ2-1; CDR3nt: TGTGCCAGCAGCTTAGCACAGGGGCGTATGAATGAGCAGTTCTTC; CDR3aa: CASSLAQGRMNEQFF
v_gene: TRBV6-2/TRBV6-3; d_gene: TRBD2; abundance: -; j_gene: TRBJ2-1; CDR3nt: TGTGCCAGCAGTTACTCGCGGACTAGCGGGAGTGTGAATGAGCAGTTCTTC; CDR3aa: CASSYSRTSGSVNEQFF